Shown below are 8 T cell receptor beta chains from a single sample sequenced in a study of T cell repertoires in ileal Crohn's disease. Assay: immunoSEQ multiplex PCR; the TCRdb copy retains only in-frame clones and omits some. The sample consists of 5,500 to 8,500 clones, 65% to 85% of them appearing once. The sample consisted of ileal tissue. Receptor source: an adult with Crohn's disease.

The chain joins TRBV7-9 to TRBJ2-7, with TRBD1 matching 7 bases. The germline CDR1 and CDR2 sequences are SEHNR and FQNEAQ (reference sequence). V gave up 5 bases and J gave up 2 bases; unmatched junction bases: 9. The CDR3 covers 15 residues. The CDR3 loop reads CASSPATGYPYEQYF. The CDR3 DNA follows: TGTGCCAGCAGCCCCGCGACAGGGTACCCCTACGAGCAGTACTTC.

The rearrangement links TRBV6-6 to TRBJ2-1; D perhaps matches TRBD2 (6 bases). Deletions cut 4 bases from V and 7 bases from J, with 20 bases between. The CDR3 totals 16 residues. CDR1 and CDR2 (germline): MNHNY, SVGAGI (reference sequence). The CDR3: CASSFRRGRNGNEQFF. CDR3 coding DNA: TGTGCCAGCAGTTTCCGGAGGGGCCGCAATGGGAATGAGCAGTTCTTC.

The V call is TRBV6-1, the J call TRBJ2-7; D not certain. The V end lost 4 bases, the J end lost 4 bases, and 5 bases lay between the germline ends. This CDR3 region has 11 residues. Germline CDR1 reads MNHNS; CDR2 reads SASEGT. This CDR3 is CASSGYYEQYF. The CDR3 DNA reads as TGTGCCAGCAGTGGTTATTACGAGCAGTACTTC.

The chain uses TRBV11-2 and TRBJ2-7; 9 bases are a match to TRBD1. Germline CDR1 is SGHAT and CDR2 is FQNNGV. CDR3 length: 16 residues. The ends lost 5 bases at V and 0 bases at J; junction bases unmatched: 8. The DNA for the CDR3 is TGTGCCAGCAGCCGCCCGACAGGGGGACTCTCCTACGAGCAGTACTTC. Amino acid sequence: CASSRPTGGLSYEQYF.

This chain joins TRBV11-2 and TRBJ2-7, with 9 bases aligning to TRBD1. The CDR3 spans 15 residues. Germline V gene lookup returns CDR1 SGHAT and CDR2 FQNNGV. The ends lost 7 bases at V and 3 bases at J; junction bases unmatched: 10. CDR3 residues: CASTPGQGTIYEQYF. The CDR3 DNA reads as TGTGCCAGCACCCCCGGACAGGGGACTATCTACGAGCAGTACTTC.

The chain carries TRBV7-2 and TRBJ2-7, with D possibly being TRBD2 (6 bases). From germline, CDR1 is SGHTA and CDR2 FQGNSA. V lost 1 base, J lost 2 bases, and 12 bases lay in between. The length of the CDR3 is 15 residues. CDR3 in DNA: TGTGCCAGCAGCTTAGGCGGGACTTGGGCCTACGAGCAGTACTTC. Encoded protein: CASSLGGTWAYEQYF.

The V call is TRBV7-9, the J call TRBJ1-1; 8 positions match TRBD1. The CDR3 consists of 15 residues. The germline gives CDR1 SEHNR, CDR2 FQNEAQ (reference sequence). V shed 4 bases and J 1 base; nucleotides not matched to a gene: 5. The CDR3 loop is CASSSATGANTEAFF. The CDR3 DNA follows: TGTGCCAGCAGCTCGGCGACAGGGGCGAACACTGAAGCTTTCTTT.

V is TRBV19 and J is TRBJ1-5; D perhaps matches TRBD1 (5 bases). Germline V gives CDR1 LNHDA, CDR2 SQIVND (reference sequence). CDR3 size: 14 residues. With 6 bases removed from V and 3 bases from J, the gap between germline ends came to 12 bases. The CDR3: CASRTVSSNQPQHF. The DNA of the CDR3 is TGTGCCAGTAGGACAGTATCGTCCAATCAGCCCCAGCATTTT.